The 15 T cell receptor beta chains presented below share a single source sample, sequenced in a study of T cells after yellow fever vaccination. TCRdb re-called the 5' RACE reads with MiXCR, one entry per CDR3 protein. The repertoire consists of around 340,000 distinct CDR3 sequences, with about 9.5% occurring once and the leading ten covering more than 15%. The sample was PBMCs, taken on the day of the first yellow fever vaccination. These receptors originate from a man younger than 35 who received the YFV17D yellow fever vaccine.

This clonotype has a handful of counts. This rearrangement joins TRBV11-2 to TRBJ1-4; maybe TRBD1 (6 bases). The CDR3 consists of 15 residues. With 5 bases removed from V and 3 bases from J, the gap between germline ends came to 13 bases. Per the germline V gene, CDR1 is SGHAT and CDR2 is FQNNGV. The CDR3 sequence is CASSRRQGPNEKLFF. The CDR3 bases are TGTGCCAGCAGCAGACGCCAGGGGCCTAATGAAAAACTGTTTTTT. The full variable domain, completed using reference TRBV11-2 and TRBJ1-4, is EAGVAQSPRYKIIEKRQSVAFWCNPISGHATLYWYQQILGQGPKLLIQFQNNGVVDDSQLPKDRFSAERLKGVDSTLKIQPAKLEDSAVYLCASSRRQGPNEKLFFGSGTQLSVL.

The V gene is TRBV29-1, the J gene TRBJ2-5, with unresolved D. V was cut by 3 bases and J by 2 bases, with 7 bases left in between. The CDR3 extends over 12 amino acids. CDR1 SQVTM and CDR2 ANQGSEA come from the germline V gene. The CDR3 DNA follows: TGCAGCGTTGAGGAGAAACAAGAGACCCAGTACTTC. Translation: CSVEEKQETQYF.

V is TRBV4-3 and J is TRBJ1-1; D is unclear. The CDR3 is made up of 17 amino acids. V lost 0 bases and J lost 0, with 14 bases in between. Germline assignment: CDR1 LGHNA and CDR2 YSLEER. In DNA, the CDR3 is TGCGCCAGCAGCCAAGATTACTTTAGAAACGTGAACACTGAAGCTTTCTTT. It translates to CASSQDYFRNVNTEAFF.

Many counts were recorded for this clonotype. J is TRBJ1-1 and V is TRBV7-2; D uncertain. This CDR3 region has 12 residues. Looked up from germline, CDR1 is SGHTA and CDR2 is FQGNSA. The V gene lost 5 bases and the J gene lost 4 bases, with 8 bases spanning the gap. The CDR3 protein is CASSQRGTEAFF. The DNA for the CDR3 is TGTGCCAGCAGCCAACGGGGCACTGAAGCTTTCTTT.

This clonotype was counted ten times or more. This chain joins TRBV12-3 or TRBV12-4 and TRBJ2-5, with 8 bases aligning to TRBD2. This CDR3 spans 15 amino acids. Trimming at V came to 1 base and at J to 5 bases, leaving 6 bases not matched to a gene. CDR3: CASSLGQRGRETQYF. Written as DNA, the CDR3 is TGTGCCAGCAGTTTAGGCCAGCGGGGGAGGGAGACCCAGTACTTC.

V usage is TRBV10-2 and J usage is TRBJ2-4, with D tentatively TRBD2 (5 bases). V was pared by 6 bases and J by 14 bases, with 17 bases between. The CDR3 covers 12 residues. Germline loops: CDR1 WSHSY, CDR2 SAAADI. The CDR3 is CASRDLVSREYF. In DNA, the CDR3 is TGCGCCAGCAGGGATCTCGTGTCGCGGGAGTACTTC.

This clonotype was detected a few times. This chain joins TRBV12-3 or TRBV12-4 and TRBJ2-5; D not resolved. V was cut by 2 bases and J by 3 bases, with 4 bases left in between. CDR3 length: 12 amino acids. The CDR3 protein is CASSLNEETQYF. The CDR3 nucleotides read TGTGCCAGCAGTTTAAATGAAGAGACCCAGTACTTC.

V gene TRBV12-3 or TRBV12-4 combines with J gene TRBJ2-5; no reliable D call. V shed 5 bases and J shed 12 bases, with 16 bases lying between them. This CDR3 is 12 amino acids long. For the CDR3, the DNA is TGTGCCAGCAGTAACGGGCGAAGTAGCAAGTACTTC. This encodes CASSNGRSSKYF.

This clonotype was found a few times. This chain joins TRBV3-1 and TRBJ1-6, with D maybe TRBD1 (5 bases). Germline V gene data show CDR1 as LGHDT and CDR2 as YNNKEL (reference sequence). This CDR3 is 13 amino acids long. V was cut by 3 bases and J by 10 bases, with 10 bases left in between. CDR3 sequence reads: CASSQTDRSPLHF. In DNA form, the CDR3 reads TGTGCCAGCAGCCAGACAGACCGATCACCCCTCCACTTT.

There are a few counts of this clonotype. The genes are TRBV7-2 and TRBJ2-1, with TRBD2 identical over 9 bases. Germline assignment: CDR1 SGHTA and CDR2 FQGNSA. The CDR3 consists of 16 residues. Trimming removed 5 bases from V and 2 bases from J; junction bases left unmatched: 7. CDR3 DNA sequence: TGTGCCAGCAGCAAAAGCGGGGGGTTTACCTACAATGAGCAGTTCTTC. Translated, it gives CASSKSGGFTYNEQFF.

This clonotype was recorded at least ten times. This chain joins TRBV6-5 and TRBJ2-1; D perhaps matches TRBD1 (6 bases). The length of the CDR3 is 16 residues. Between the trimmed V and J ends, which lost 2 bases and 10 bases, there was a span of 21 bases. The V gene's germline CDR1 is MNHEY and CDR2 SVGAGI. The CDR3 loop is CASSYLTGHGIGEQFF. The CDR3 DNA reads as TGTGCCAGCAGTTACCTAACGGGACACGGGATCGGGGAGCAGTTCTTC.

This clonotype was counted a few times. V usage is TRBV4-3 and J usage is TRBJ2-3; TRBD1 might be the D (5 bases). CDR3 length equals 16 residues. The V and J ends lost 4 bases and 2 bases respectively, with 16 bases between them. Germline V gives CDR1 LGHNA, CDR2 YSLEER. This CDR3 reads CASSRLAAGNTDTQYF. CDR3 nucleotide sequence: TGCGCCAGCAGCCGCCTGGCAGCAGGGAACACAGATACGCAGTATTTT.

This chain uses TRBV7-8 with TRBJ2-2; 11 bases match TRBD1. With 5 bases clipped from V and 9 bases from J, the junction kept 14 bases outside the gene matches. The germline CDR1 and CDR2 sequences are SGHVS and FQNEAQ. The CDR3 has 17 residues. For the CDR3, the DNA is TGTGCCAGCAGCCCGACCGGGACAGGGGGGATTAGCAGGGAGCTGTTTTTT. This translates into CASSPTGTGGISRELFF.

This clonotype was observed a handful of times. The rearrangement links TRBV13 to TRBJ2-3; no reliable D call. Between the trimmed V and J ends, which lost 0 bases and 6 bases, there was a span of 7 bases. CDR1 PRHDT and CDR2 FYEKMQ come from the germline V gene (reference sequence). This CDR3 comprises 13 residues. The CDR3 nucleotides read TGTGCCAGCAGCTTAGGGGGCAGTGATACGCAGTATTTT. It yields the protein CASSLGGSDTQYF.

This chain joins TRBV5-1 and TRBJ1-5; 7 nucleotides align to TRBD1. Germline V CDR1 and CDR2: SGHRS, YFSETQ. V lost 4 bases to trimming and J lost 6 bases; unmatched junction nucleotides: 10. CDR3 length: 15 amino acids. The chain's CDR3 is CASSAGTDPLQPQHF. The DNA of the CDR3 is TGCGCCAGCAGCGCCGGGACAGACCCTCTTCAGCCCCAGCATTTT.